This T cell receptor (beta chain) was captured in a study of T cell responses to AZD1222 COVID-19 vaccine. Trimming pared 5 bases from V and 8 bases from J, leaving 12 bases between. This CDR3 has 13 residues. About this clone itself: Its matching antigen is unknown.

Pooling was applied to second doses at about 4 or about 12 weeks. General study findings and limits: Nearly half of spike-specific TCRs reportedly go after variant regions that carry no mutations.

TCRdb's table, derived via immunoSEQ multiplex PCR, lists solely in-frame clones and lacks some. The sample includes about 80,000 clones, approximately 85% of them seen just once. This chain joins TRBV12-3 or TRBV12-4 and TRBJ2-2; perhaps D is TRBD1 or TRBD2 (5 bases each). This specimen was peripheral blood, taken 28 days after the second AZD1222 dose. The receptor was isolated from an adult who received the AZD1222 COVID-19 vaccine. Here the CDR3 reads CASSDEGFGELFF. The CDR3 DNA follows: TGTGCCAGCAGTGACGAGGGGTTTGGGGAGCTGTTTTTT.